The clone carrying this TCR beta chain was counted a few times. TCRdb reprocessed the reads with MiXCR, giving one entry per CDR3 protein. The repertoire includes about 740,000 distinct CDR3 sequences, under 40% of them detected once, and 2.5% to 3% sits in the top ten. Trimming cost V 5 bases and J 11 bases, with 13 bases left between them. Per the germline V gene, CDR1 is MNHEY and CDR2 is SVGAGI. This CDR3 spans 11 amino acids. This specimen comes from a study of T cell repertoires in cytomegalovirus infection. The V call is TRBV6-5, the J call TRBJ2-7, with a possible D match to TRBD1 (6 bases). Sequencing was done on a sample of PBMCs. This receptor was taken from a human donor in good health (CMV status not recorded). Some clones in this sample may be carry-over from other donors' samples. The CDR3 nucleotides are TGTGCCAGCAGTACAGGGCCTTGGGAGTACTTC. Amino acids: CASSTGPWEYF.